This T cell receptor beta chain was obtained from a study of response to subunit inactivated influenza vaccine. Study-level findings and limits: It was suggested by the authors that few new T cells are recruited by each seasonal influenza vaccination.

V was trimmed by 1 base and J by 3 bases, leaving 6 bases between them. This CDR3 spans 14 amino acids. Germline loops: CDR1 LGHDT, CDR2 YNNKEL (reference sequence). TCRdb re-analysed the RT-PCR reads in MiXCR, keeping a single row per CDR3 protein. The data hold under 550,000 distinct CDR3 sequences, with 7.5% to 8.5% observed a single time. As concerns this clonotype: Antigen specificity is unknown.

The sequence was obtained from a man between 50 and 75 years old who received an inactivated influenza vaccine. The rearrangement joins TRBV3-1 to TRBJ2-2, with D tentatively TRBD1 (5 bases). The source material was PBMCs from blood, sampled around 25 months after vaccination. CDR3 region: CASSQAGYTGELFF. The CDR3 coding sequence is TGTGCCAGCAGCCAAGCAGGGTACACCGGGGAGCTGTTTTTT.